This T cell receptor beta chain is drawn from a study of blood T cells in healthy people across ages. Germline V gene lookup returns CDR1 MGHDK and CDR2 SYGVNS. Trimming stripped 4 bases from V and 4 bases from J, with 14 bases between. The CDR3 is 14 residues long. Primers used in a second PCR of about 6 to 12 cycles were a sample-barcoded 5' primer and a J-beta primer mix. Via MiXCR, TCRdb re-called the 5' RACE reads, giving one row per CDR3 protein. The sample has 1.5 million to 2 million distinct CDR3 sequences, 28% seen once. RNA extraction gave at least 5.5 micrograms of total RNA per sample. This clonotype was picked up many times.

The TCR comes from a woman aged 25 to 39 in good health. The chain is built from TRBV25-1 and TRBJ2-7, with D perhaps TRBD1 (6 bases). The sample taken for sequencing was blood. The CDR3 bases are TGTGCCAGCAGTGGGTCGACAGGTAGTTACGAGCAGTACTTC. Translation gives CASSGSTGSYEQYF.